This TCR beta chain came from a study of cytomegalovirus exposure and HLA in healthy donors. Study in general: An early data release held tens of millions of unique TCRs from HLA-typed donors.

The CDR3 is made up of 23 amino acids. Germline CDR1 GTSNPN, CDR2 SVGIG (reference sequence). The PCR contained 60 Vbeta and 13 Jbeta primers. Method: immunoSEQ multiplex PCR; TCRdb's copy keeps in-frame clones and lacks some. The sample yields fewer than 120,000 clones, about four fifths seen once. Findings of the study overall: Several top significant clusters appeared, in a later analysis, to be linked to common viral pathogens.

A word on this clone: Its antigen is undetermined.

J is TRBJ2-7 and V is TRBV30; 15 bases align to TRBD2. TRBJ2-1 matches the DNA end more closely, so the J call is doubtful. The source is a woman aged 55-75 years in good health and CMV-seropositive. The material sequenced was PBMCs. The DNA of the CDR3 is TGTGCCTGGACGAGCCCTGAAATCCCAGGACTAGCGGGAGGGTCGGAACTATACAATGAGCAGTTCTTC. Protein product: CAWTSPEIPGLAGGSELYNEQFF.